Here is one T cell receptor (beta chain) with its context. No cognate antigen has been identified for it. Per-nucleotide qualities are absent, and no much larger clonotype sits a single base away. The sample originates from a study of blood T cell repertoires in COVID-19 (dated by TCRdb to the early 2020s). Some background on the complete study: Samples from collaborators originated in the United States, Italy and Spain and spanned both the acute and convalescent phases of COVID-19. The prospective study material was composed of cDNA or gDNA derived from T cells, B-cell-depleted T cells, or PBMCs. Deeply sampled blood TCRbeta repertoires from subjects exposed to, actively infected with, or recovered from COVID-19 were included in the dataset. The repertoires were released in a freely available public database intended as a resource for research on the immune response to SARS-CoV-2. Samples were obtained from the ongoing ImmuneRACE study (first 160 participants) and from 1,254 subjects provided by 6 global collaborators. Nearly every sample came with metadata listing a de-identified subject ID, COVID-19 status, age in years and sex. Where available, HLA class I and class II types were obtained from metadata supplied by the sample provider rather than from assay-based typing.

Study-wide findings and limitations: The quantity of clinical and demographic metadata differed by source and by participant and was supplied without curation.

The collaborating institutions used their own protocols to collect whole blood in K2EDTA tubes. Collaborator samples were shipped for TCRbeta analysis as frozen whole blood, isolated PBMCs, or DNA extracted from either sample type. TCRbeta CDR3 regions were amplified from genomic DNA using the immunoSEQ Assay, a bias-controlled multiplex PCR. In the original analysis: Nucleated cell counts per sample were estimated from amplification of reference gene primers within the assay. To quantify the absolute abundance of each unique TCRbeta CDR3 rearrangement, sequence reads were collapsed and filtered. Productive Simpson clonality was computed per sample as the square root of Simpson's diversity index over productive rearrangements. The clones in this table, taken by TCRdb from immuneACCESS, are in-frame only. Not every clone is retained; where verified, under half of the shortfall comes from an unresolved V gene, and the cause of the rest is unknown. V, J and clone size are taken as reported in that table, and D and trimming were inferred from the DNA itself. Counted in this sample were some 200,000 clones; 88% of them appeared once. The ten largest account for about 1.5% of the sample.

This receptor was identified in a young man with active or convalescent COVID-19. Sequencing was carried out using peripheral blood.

The sequenced DNA is TGTGCCATCAGTGGGGGCCCGGGACAAAACTATGGCTACACCTTC. It codes for CAISGGPGQNYGYTF. The V and J genes are TRBV10-3 and TRBJ1-2, with TRBD1 tentatively as D gene (6 bases match). Based on the germline V gene, the CDR1 and CDR2 sequences are ENHRY and SYGVKD. V is reduced by 4 bases and J by 2 bases, leaving a spacing of 14 bases between them. The CDR3 runs 15 residues from the cysteine to the phenylalanine. CDR3 DNA is the only sequence kept; it has 45 bases, read in frame from the first base.